This TCR beta chain was observed in a study of T cells in Graves' hyperthyroidism and ophthalmopathy. Study observations and caveats: Model-based prediction identified ophthalmopathy a median about 7 months prior to its onset. Separating ophthalmopathy from stable hyperthyroidism was achieved by a 13 V-J model.

Exclusion of a patient resulted from uncontrolled infection, other autoimmune disease, pregnancy or lactation. Thyroid ultrasound and orbital computed tomography, with clinical symptoms and serum thyroxine and TRAb, informed diagnoses. This clonotype occurred many times. What it binds is unknown. CDR3 size: 13 residues. Germline-derived CDR1 and CDR2 are GTSNPN and SVGIG (reference sequence). V lost 1 base and J 2 bases, leaving 6 bases between the germline ends. TCR beta CDR3 region amplification was performed from RNA transcripts. In the first-round RT-PCR of the TCR CDR3, the HTBI primer set was used. Via MiXCR, TCRdb re-called the multiplex PCR reads, giving one row per CDR3 protein. The top ten hold roughly 20% of the sample, which has around 380,000 distinct CDR3 sequences, about 14% seen once.

Sequences were obtained from blood. This rearrangement joins TRBV30 to TRBJ1-5; D unclear. The TCR originated in a man younger than 45 with Graves' hyperthyroidism that later progressed to Graves' ophthalmopathy. This CDR3 is CAWSGGGNQPQHF. The CDR3 DNA sequence: TGTGCCTGGAGTGGTGGAGGCAATCAGCCCCAGCATTTT.